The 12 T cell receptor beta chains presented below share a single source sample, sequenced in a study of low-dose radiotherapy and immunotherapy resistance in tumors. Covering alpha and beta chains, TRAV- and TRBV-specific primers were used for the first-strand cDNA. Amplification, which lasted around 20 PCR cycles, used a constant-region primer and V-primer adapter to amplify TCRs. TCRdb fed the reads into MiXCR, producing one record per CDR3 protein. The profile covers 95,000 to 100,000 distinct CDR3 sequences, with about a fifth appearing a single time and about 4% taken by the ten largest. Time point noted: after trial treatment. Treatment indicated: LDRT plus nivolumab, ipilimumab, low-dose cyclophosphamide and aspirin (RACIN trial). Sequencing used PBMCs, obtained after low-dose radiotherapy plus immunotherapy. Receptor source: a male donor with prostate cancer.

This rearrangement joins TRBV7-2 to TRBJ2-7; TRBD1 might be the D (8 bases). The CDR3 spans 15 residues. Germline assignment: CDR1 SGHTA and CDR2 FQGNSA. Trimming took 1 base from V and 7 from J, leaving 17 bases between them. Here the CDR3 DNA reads TGTGCCAGCAGCTTAGTCAGCGGACAGGGAGGGGAGCAGTACTTC. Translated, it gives CASSLVSGQGGEQYF.

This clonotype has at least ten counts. CDR3 residues: CASSDHGTDTQYF. In nucleotides, the CDR3 is TGTGCCAGCAGTGATCACGGGACAGATACGCAGTATTTT. The chain carries TRBV2 and TRBJ2-3; no reliable D call. CDR3 length equals 13 residues. Germline V lookup: CDR1 SNHLY, CDR2 FYNNEI. V gave up 3 bases and J gave up 3 bases, with 7 bases separating them.

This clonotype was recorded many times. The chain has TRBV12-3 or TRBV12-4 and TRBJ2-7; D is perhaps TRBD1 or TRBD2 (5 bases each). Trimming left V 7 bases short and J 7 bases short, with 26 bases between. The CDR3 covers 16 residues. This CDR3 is CASTTSEGQYLREQYF. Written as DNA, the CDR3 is TGTGCCAGCACCACCTCAGAGGGGCAGTACCTACGGGAGCAGTACTTC.

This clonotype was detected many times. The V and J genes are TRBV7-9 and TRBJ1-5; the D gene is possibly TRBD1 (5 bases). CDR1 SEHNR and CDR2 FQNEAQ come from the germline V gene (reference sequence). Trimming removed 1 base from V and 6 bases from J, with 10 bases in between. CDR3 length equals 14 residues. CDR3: CASSLGQGGQPQHF. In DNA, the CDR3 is TGTGCCAGCAGCTTAGGCCAGGGAGGTCAGCCCCAGCATTTT.

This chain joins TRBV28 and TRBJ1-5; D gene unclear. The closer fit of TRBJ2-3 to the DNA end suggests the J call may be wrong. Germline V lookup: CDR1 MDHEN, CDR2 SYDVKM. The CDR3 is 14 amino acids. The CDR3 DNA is TGTGCCAGCAGTTTGTCTCATAATAATCGGCCCCAGTATTTT. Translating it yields CASSLSHNNRPQYF.

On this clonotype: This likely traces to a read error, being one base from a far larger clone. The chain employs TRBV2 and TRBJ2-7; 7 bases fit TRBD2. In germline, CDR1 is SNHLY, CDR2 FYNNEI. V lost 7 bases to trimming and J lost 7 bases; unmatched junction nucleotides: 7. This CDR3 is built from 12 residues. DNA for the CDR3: TGTGCCAGCAAGCGGGACTCCAATGAGCAGTACTTC. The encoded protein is CASKRDSNEQYF.

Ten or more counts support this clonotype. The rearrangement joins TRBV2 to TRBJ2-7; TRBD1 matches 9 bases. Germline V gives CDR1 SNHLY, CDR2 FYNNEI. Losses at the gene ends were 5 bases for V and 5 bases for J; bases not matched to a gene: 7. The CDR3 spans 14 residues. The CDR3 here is CASSPGQGFHEQYF. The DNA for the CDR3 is TGTGCCAGCAGTCCGGGACAGGGATTCCACGAGCAGTACTTC.

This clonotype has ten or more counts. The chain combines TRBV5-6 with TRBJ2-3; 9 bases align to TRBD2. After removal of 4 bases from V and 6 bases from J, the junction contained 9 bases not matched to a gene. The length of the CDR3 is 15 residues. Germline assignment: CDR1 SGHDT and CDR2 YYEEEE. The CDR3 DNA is TGTGCCAGCAGCCCTAGGACTAGCGACGTCGATACGCAGTATTTT. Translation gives CASSPRTSDVDTQYF.

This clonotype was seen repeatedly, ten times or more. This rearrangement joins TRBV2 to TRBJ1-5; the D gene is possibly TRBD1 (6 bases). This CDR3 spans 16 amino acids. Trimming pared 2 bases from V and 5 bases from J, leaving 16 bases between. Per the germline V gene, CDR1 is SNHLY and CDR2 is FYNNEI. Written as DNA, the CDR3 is TGTGCCAGCAGTGAATGGACAGTAGTGGGGGATCAGCCCCAGCATTTT. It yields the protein CASSEWTVVGDQPQHF.

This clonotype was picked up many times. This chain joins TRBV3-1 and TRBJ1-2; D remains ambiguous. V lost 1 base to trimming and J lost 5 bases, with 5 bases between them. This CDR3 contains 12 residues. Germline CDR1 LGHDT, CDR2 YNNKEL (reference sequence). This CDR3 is CASSQGPYGYTF. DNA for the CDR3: TGTGCCAGCAGCCAAGGACCGTATGGCTACACCTTC.

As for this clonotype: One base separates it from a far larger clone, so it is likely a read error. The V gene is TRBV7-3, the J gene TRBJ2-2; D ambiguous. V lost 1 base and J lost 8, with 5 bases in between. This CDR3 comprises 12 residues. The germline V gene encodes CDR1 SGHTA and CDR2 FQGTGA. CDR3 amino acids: CASSLIWGELFF. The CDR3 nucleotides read TGTGCCAGCAGCTTAATCTGGGGGGAGCTGTTTTTT.

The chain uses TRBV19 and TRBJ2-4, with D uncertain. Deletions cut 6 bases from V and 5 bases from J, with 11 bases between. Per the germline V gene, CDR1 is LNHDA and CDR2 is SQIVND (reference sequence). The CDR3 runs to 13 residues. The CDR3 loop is CASRGIWENIQYF. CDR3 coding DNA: TGTGCCAGTAGAGGCATTTGGGAAAACATTCAGTACTTC.